This TCR beta chain originates from a study of cytomegalovirus exposure and HLA in healthy donors. Study-level background: The approximately 690 first-cohort repertoires and the approximately 130 validation repertoires shared the same platform, a later analysis reported. Findings and caveats of the study: Subsequent analysis revealed that first-cohort TCR clusters tended to co-occur in the 110 or so validation repertoires.

The germline gives CDR1 LGHNT, CDR2 FRNRAP. The CDR3 is 16 residues long. V gave up 5 bases and J gave up 3 bases; unmatched junction bases: 6. For this clone: Its specificity is unknown.

This table comes from immunoSEQ multiplex PCR, and its TCRdb copy is limited to in-frame clones, with some not included. The sample yields about 160,000 clones, 86% seen once. The receptor comes from a woman aged 18-29 years in good health and CMV-seronegative. The V and J genes are TRBV12-5 and TRBJ2-1; 11 bases align to TRBD2. Specimen: PBMCs. CDR3 sequence reads: CASGLRLAGHYNEQFF. Written as DNA, the CDR3 is TGTGCTAGTGGTCTCCGACTAGCGGGGCACTACAATGAGCAGTTCTTC.